The clone carrying this T cell receptor (beta chain) was seen only once. The CDR3 is 13 residues long. V was cut by 2 bases and J by 5 bases, with 10 bases left in between. CDR1 is KGHSH, CDR2 LQKENI, per germline. The data belong to a study of T cell responses to AZD1222 COVID-19 vaccine. TCRdb's table, derived via immunoSEQ multiplex PCR, lists solely in-frame clones and lacks some. Here the sample spans around 150,000 clones, about 95% being singletons. This clonotype was obtained from an adult in good health. This sequence joins TRBV18 and TRBJ2-7, with TRBD1 as a possible D gene (5 bases). This sample comprised peripheral blood, obtained on day 0 of AZD1222 vaccination. CDR3 coding DNA: TGTGCCAGCTCACCAGAAGGGGTCCACGAGCAGTACGTC. Its translation is CASSPEGVHEQYV.